One sample yielded the 2 T cell receptor beta chains listed below, sequenced in a study of regulatory T cells in long-lasting Graves disease. As for time point: persistent/refractory GD, antithyroid drugs over 5 years with positive TRAb. RNA from PBMCs was the source of the TCR library. To make TCR beta libraries, researchers used iRepertoire HTBI primers and Arm-PCR of CDR3 regions. Each CDR3 protein is one row after TCRdb ran MiXCR on the multiplex PCR reads. The table has 400,000 to 500,000 distinct CDR3 sequences, less than 25% seen once. The source material was peripheral blood mononuclear cells (PBMCs), sampled when the disease was refractory, from a patient treated with antithyroid drugs. The receptors shown here come from a female donor with Graves disease.

This chain connects TRBV12-3 or TRBV12-4 to TRBJ2-1; the D gene is possibly TRBD2 (6 bases). Trimming shortened V by 3 bases and J by 5 bases, and 14 bases separated the two germline ends. The CDR3 spans 15 residues. This CDR3 is CASSLWGDPDNEQFF. CDR3 coding DNA: TGTGCCAGCAGTTTGTGGGGGGACCCTGACAATGAGCAGTTCTTC.

In regard to this clonotype: This sequence may be a read error, since a much larger clone differs from it by one base. No conserved phenylalanine or tryptophan is present at the end of the CDR3, so a read error is the likely explanation. The genes are TRBV6-1 and TRBJ2-7; the D is unclear. The CDR3 loop spans 12 amino acids. Germline CDR1 reads MNHNS; CDR2 reads SASEGT. Trimming took 3 bases from V and 3 from J, leaving 6 bases between them. CDR3: CASSDGVYEQYI. The CDR3 DNA follows: TGTGCCAGCAGTGACGGAGTCTACGAGCAGTACATC.